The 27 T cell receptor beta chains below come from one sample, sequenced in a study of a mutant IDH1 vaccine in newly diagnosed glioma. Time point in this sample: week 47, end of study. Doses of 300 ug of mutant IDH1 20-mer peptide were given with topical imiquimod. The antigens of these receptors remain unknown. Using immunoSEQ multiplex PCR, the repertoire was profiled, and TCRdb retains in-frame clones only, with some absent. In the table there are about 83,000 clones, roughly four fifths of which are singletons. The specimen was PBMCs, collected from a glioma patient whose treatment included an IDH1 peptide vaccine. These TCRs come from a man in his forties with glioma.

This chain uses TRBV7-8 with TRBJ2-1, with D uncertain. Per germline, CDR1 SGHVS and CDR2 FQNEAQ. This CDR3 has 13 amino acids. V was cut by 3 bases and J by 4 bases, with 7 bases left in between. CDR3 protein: CASSFRAYNEQFF. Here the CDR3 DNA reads TGTGCCAGCAGCTTCCGGGCTTACAATGAGCAGTTCTTC.

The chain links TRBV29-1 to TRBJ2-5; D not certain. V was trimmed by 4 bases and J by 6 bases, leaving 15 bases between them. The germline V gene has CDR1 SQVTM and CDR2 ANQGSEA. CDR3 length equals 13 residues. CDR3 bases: TGCAGCGTTGTGTGGGTGGTGGGGAAGACCCAGTACTTC. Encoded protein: CSVVWVVGKTQYF.

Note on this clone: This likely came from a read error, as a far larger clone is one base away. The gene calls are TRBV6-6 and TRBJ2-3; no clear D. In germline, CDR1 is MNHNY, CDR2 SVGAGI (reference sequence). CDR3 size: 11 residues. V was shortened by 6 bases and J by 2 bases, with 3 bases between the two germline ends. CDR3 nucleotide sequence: TGTGCCAGCAGCCACACAGATACGCAGTATTTT. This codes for CASSHTDTQYF.

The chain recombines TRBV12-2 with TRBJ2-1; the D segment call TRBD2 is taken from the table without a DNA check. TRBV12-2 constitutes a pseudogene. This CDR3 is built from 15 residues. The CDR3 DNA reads TGTGCAAGTCGCCAGGGGACGGGAGGAACAAATGAGCAGTTCTTC. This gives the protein CASRQGTGGTNEQFF.

This CDR3 reads CASSTPGQGHTDTQYF. The CDR3 DNA reads TGTGCCAGCAGCACTCCGGGACAGGGCCACACAGATACGCAGTATTTT. The chain has TRBV11-2 and TRBJ2-3; TRBD1 agrees at 9 bases. The germline V gene has CDR1 SGHAT and CDR2 FQNNGV. This CDR3 region has 16 residues. Trimming at V came to 5 bases and at J to 2 bases, leaving 8 bases not matched to a gene.

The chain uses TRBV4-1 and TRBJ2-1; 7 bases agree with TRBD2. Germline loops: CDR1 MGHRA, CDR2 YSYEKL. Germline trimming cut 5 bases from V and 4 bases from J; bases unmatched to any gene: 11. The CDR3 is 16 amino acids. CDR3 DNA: TGCGCCAGCAGCGTCCCGGGACTACCCCCATACAATGAGCAGTTCTTC. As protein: CASSVPGLPPYNEQFF.

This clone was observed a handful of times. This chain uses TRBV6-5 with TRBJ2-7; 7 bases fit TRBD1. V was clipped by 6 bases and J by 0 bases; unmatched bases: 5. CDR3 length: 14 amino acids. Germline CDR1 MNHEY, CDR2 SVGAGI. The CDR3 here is CASSIYRGSYEQYF. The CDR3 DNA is TGTGCCAGCAGCATTTACAGGGGCTCCTACGAGCAGTACTTC.

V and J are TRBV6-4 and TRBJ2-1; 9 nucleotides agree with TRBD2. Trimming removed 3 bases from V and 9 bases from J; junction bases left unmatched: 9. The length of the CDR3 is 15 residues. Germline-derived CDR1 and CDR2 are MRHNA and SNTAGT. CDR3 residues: CASSESSGMRSEQFF. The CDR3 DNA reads TGTGCCAGCAGTGAATCTAGCGGGATGCGGAGTGAGCAGTTCTTC.

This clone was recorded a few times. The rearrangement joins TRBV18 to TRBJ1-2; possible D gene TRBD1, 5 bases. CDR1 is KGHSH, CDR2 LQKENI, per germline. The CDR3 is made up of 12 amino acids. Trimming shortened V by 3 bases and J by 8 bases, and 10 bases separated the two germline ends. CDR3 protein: CASSPGGVGYTF. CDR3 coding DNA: TGTGCCAGCTCACCGGGAGGGGTCGGCTACACCTTC.

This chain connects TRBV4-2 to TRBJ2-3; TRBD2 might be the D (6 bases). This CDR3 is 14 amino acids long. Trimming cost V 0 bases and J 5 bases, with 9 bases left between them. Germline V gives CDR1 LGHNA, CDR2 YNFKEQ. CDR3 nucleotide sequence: TGTGCCAGCAGCCAAGAACTAGCAGGAGATACGCAGTATTTT. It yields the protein CASSQELAGDTQYF.

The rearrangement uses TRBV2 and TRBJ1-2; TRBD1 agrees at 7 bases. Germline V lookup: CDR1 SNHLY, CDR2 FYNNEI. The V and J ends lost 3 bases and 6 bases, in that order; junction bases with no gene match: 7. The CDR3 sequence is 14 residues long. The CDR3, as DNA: TGTGCCAGCAGTGAGGCCCAGGGGGTCGATGGCTACACCTTC. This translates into CASSEAQGVDGYTF. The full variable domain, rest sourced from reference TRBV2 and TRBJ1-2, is EPEVTQTPSHQVTQMGQEVILRCVPISNHLYFYWYRQILGQKVEFLVSFYNNEISEKSEIFDDQFSVERPDGSNFTLKIRSTKLEDSAMYFCASSEAQGVDGYTFGSGTRLTVV.

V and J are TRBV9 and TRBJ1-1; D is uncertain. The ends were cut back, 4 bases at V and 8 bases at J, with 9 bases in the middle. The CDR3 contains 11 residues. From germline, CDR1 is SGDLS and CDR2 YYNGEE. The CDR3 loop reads CASSTDPEAFF. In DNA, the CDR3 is TGTGCCAGCAGCACCGATCCCGAAGCTTTCTTT.

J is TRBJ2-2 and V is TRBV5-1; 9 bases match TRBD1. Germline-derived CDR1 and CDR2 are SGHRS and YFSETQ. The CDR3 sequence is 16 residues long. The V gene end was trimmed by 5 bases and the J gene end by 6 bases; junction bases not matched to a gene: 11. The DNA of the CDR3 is TGCGCCAGCAGTCGTGAAGCGGGACAGGGAGCCGGGGAGCTGTTTTTT. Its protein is CASSREAGQGAGELFF.

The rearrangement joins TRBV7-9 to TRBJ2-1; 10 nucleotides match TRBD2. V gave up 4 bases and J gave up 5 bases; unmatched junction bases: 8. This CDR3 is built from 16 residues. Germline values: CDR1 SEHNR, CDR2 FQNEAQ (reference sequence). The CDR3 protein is CASSSTLAGGHNEQFF. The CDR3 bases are TGTGCCAGCAGCTCAACATTAGCGGGAGGTCACAATGAGCAGTTCTTC.

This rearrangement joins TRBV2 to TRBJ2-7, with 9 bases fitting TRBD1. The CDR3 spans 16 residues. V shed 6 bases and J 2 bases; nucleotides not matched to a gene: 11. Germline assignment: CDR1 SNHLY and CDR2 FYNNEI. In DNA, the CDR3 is TGTGCCAGCAGCCCGAGAACGGGACAGGGCACCTACGAGCAGTACTTC. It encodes CASSPRTGQGTYEQYF.

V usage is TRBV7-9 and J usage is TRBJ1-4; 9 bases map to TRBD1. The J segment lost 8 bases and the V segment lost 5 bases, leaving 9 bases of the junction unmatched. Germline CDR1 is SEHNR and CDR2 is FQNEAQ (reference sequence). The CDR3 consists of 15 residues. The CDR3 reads CASSGAGTGLEKLFF. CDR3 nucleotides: TGTGCCAGCAGCGGAGCAGGGACAGGGCTGGAAAAACTGTTTTTT.

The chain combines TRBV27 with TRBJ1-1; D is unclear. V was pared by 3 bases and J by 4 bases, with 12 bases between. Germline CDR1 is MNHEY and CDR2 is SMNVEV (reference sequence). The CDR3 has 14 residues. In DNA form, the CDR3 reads TGTGCCAGCAGTTTTACGGGGTGGGGCACTGAAGCTTTCTTT. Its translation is CASSFTGWGTEAFF.

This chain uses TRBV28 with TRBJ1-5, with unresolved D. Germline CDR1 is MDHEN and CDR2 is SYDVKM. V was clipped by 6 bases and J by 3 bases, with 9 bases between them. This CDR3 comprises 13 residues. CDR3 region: CASRGSFNQPQHF. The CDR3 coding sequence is TGTGCCAGCAGGGGGTCCTTCAATCAGCCCCAGCATTTT. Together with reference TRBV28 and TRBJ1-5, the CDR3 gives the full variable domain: DVKVTQSSRYLVKRTGEKVFLECVQDMDHENMFWYRQDPGLGLRLIYFSYDVKMKEKGDIPEGYSVSREKKERFSLILESASTNQTSMYLCASRGSFNQPQHFGDGTRLSIL.

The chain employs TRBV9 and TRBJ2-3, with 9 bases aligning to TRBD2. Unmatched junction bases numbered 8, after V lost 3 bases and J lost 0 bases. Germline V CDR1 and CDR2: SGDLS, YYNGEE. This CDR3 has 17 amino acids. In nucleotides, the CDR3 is TGTGCCAGCAGCGCCCCAAGCGGGGGGCCGAGCACAGATACGCAGTATTTT. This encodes CASSAPSGGPSTDTQYF.

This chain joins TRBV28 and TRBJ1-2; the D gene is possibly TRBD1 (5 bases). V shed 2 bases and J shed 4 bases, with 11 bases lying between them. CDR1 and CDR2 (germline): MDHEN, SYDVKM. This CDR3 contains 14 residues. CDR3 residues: CASSLHGGSYGYTF. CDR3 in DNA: TGTGCCAGCAGTTTACACGGGGGTAGCTATGGCTACACCTTC.

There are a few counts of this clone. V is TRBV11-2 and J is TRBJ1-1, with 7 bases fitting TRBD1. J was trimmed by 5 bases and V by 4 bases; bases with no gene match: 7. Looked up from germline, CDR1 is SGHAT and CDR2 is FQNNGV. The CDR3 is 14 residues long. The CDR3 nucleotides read TGTGCCAGCAGCTCTCGACAGGGTCGAACTGAAGCTTTCTTT. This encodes CASSSRQGRTEAFF.

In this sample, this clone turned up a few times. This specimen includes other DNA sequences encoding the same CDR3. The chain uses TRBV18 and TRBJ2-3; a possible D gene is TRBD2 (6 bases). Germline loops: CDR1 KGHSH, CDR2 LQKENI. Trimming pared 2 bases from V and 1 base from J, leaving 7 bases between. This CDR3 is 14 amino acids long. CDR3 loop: CASSPGGGTDTQYF. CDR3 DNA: TGTGCCAGCTCACCAGGCGGGGGCACAGATACGCAGTATTTT.

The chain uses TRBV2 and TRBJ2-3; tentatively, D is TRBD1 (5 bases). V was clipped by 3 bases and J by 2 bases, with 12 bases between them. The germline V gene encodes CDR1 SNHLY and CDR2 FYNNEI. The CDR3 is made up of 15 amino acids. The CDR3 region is CASSEQDTTTDTQYF. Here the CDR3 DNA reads TGTGCCAGCAGTGAGCAGGACACTACCACAGATACGCAGTATTTT.

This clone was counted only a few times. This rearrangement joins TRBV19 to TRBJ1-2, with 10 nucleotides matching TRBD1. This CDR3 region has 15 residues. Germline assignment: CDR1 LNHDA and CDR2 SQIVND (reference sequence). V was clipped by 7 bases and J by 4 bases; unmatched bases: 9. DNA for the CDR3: TGTGCCAGTACCCTGGGGGACAGGGGCGGCTATGGCTACACCTTC. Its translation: CASTLGDRGGYGYTF.

The CDR3 is CASSQDLTGRTPLHF. The CDR3, as DNA: TGTGCCAGCAGCCAAGATTTGACAGGGAGGACCCCCCTCCACTTT. The chain has TRBV14 and TRBJ1-6; TRBD1 matches 7 bases. The germline gives CDR1 SGHDN, CDR2 FVKESK. V lost 0 bases and J lost 13; bases outside the gene matches: 9. The CDR3 has 15 amino acids.

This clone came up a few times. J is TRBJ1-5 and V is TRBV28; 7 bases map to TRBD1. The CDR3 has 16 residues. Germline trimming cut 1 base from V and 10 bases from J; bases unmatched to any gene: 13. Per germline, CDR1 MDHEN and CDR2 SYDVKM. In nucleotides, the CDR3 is TGTGCCAGCAGTTTATCTACGGGACAGCTATGGGTTCCCCAGCATTTT. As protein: CASSLSTGQLWVPQHF.

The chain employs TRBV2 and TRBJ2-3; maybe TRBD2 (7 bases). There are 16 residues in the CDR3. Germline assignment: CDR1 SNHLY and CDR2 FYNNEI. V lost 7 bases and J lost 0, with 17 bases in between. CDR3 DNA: TGTGCCAGCAAAGTTCTGGCGGGGGCTAGCACAGATACGCAGTATTTT. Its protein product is CASKVLAGASTDTQYF.